The entry below gives a single TCR beta chain sequence along with its context. This clonotype was picked up a small number of times. It lacks a known antigen. No much larger clonotype is one base removed from it; base qualities were not supplied. The germline V gene yields MGHRA for CDR1 and YSYEKL for CDR2. The CDR3, cysteine through phenylalanine, is 14 amino acids long. Just CDR3 DNA is preserved here, 42 bases in frame from base 1. V sheds 4 bases and J sheds 9 bases, leaving 13 bases between their ends. This entry comes from a study of yellow fever vaccine responses in identical twins (dated 2018 in TCRdb). For the study in its entirety: In identical twins, the study followed T cell clones that responded to the vaccine with precision. Overall results and qualifications from the work: According to the authors, in identical twins the way T cells responded to vaccination appeared partly convergent and partly personalized.

Library method: RT-PCR. The sample was run on an Illumina HiSeq 2500. TCRdb passed the public sequencing reads through fastp at Q25 and MiXCR, retaining productive beta sequences. Merged by CDR3 protein, the rows form single entries marked with the most common genes and DNA. The table for this sample lists 910 or so distinct CDR3 sequences; under 90% of them were counted only once. The ten top clones hold approximately 7.1% of the sample. The sample was T cells from blood (PBMCs), unsorted or a sorted subset (not recorded which), taken before or after yellow fever vaccination (not recorded which). This sequence was found in a woman under 30 who received the yellow fever vaccine. Donor details come from another sample of the same person, matched by shared clones. The rearranged segments are TRBV4-1 and TRBJ1-6; a tentative D match to TRBD1 spans 6 bases. The CDR3 loop reads CASSPPRGGSPLHF. DNA sequence: TGCGCCAGCAGCCCTCCCAGGGGAGGTTCACCCCTCCACTTT.